This T cell receptor beta chain was sequenced in a study of blood T cell repertoires in COVID-19. TCRdb's table, derived via immunoSEQ multiplex PCR, lists solely in-frame clones and lacks some. The sample has 200,000 or so clones; roughly four fifths are singletons. CDR3 length: 12 amino acids. V was shortened by 4 bases and J by 2 bases, with 9 bases between the two germline ends. The germline V gene has CDR1 SQVTM and CDR2 ANQGSEA. The source of this sequence is a woman between 40 and 50 years old with acute COVID-19. The gene calls are TRBV29-1 and TRBJ2-7; D may be TRBD1 (6 bases). The specimen was PBMCs or T cells enriched from blood (not recorded which). DNA of the CDR3: TGCAGCGTTGTCGGACAGACCTACGAGCAGTACTTC. As protein: CSVVGQTYEQYF.